The TCR beta chain described here comes from a study of cytomegalovirus exposure and HLA in healthy donors. The protocol was immunoSEQ multiplex PCR, while the TCRdb copy is restricted to in-frame clones and leaves out a portion. The data hold about 71,000 clones, with 85% to 95% observed a single time. The CDR3 has 13 amino acids. The germline CDR1 and CDR2 sequences are MDHEN and SYDVKM. V dropped 5 bases and J dropped 6 bases, with 11 bases sitting between them. This clone was recorded once. The sequence derives from a woman under 30 in good health and CMV-seronegative. The rearrangement uses TRBV28 and TRBJ1-5; D unresolved. Specimen: PBMCs. The chain's CDR3 is CASSPRVGQPQHF. In nucleotides, the CDR3 is TGTGCCAGCAGTCCGAGGGTGGGTCAGCCCCAGCATTTT. Looking up the rest from reference TRBV28 and TRBJ1-5 gives the full variable domain: DVKVTQSSRYLVKRTGEKVFLECVQDMDHENMFWYRQDPGLGLRLIYFSYDVKMKEKGDIPEGYSVSREKKERFSLILESASTNQTSMYLCASSPRVGQPQHFGDGTRLSIL.